A single sample is the source of the 32 T cell receptor beta chains below, sequenced in a study of neurological immune-mediated disorders. A single record per CDR3 protein comes from TCRdb applying MiXCR to the 5' RACE reads. Among about 38,000 distinct CDR3 sequences listed, approximately 5.1% were seen once. The sequencing input was CD4+ T cells from blood. All receptors derive from a man aged 18 to 29 in good health.

This clonotype has a count of ten or more. This CDR3 is CSVPTLAGRYEQYF. Here the CDR3 DNA reads TGCAGTGTGCCCACCTTAGCGGGGCGCTACGAGCAGTACTTC. The rearrangement links TRBV20-1 to TRBJ2-7; 8 bases align to TRBD2. The J segment lost 3 bases and the V segment lost 7 bases, leaving 11 bases of the junction unmatched. The CDR3 length is 14 residues. Germline CDR1 reads DFQATT; CDR2 reads SNEGSKA (reference sequence).

The sample holds many counts of this clonotype. The chain couples TRBV5-1 to TRBJ2-5, with a weak D call TRBD1 (6 bases). The germline V gene has CDR1 SGHRS and CDR2 YFSETQ. The germline V and J ends were trimmed by 5 bases and 2 bases, with 16 bases remaining between them. This CDR3 has 15 amino acids. The CDR3 sequence: CASSITGSQQETQYF. CDR3 coding DNA: TGCGCCAGCAGTATCACAGGGAGTCAACAAGAGACCCAGTACTTC.

This clonotype was counted at least ten times. The chain recombines TRBV6-2 or TRBV6-3 with TRBJ2-7; the D is unclear. The CDR3 length is 13 residues. Trimming pared 4 bases from V and 2 bases from J, leaving 9 bases between. CDR1 is MNHEY, CDR2 SVGEGT, per germline. The CDR3: CASSWPLAYEQYF. DNA of the CDR3: TGTGCCAGCAGTTGGCCGTTAGCCTACGAGCAGTACTTC.

This clonotype showed up many times. This rearrangement joins TRBV5-5 to TRBJ1-4; D uncertain. The CDR3 totals 14 residues. CDR1 is SGHKS, CDR2 YYEKEE, per germline (reference sequence). V gave up 2 bases and J gave up 3 bases, with 8 bases separating them. CDR3 nucleotide sequence: TGTGCCAGCAGCTTAAGGACCTCTAATGAAAAACTGTTTTTT. This codes for CASSLRTSNEKLFF.

This clonotype was counted many times. The chain employs TRBV4-2 and TRBJ1-1, with 7 bases identical to TRBD1. The CDR3 runs to 14 residues. Germline CDR1 reads LGHNA; CDR2 reads YNFKEQ. Unmatched junction bases numbered 5, after V lost 4 bases and J lost 3 bases. CDR3 in DNA: TGTGCCAGCAGCCGGGTTACAGGGGACACTGAAGCTTTCTTT. It is translated as CASSRVTGDTEAFF.

This clonotype was observed many times. CDR3: CATRGWDRKKYGYTF. In nucleotides, the CDR3 is TGTGCCACCAGGGGATGGGACCGCAAAAAATATGGCTACACCTTC. The gene calls are TRBV6-5 and TRBJ1-2, with a tentative D call TRBD1 (6 bases). The CDR3 totals 15 residues. CDR1 is MNHEY and CDR2 is SVGAGI in the germline V gene. Trimming removed 10 bases from V and 5 bases from J, with 23 bases in between.

This clonotype has ten or more counts. The chain carries TRBV7-9 and TRBJ2-3; TRBD1 aligns across 8 bases. From germline, CDR1 is SEHNR and CDR2 FQNEAQ (reference sequence). J gave up 8 bases and V 5 bases, and 18 bases lay outside the gene matches. The CDR3 consists of 17 residues. The CDR3 DNA follows: TGTGCCAGCAGCCGGACTGACTTAAGGGCAGGGGGCGTTACGCAGTATTTT. It translates to CASSRTDLRAGGVTQYF.

This clonotype has a count of ten or more. The chain's CDR3 is CASIPAGNTEAFF. The CDR3 nucleotides read TGTGCCAGCATCCCGGCCGGGAACACTGAAGCTTTCTTT. V is TRBV6-5 and J is TRBJ1-1; D unclear. Germline V gene lookup returns CDR1 MNHEY and CDR2 SVGAGI. Trimming removed 7 bases from V and 1 base from J, with 10 bases in between. The CDR3 loop spans 13 amino acids.

This clonotype has at least ten counts. The chain employs TRBV7-9 and TRBJ1-2; possible D gene TRBD1, 6 bases. With 5 bases removed from V and 4 bases from J, the gap between germline ends came to 14 bases. This CDR3 spans 14 amino acids. CDR1 is SEHNR and CDR2 is FQNEAQ in the germline V gene (reference sequence). The CDR3 protein is CASSRQGQIYGYTF. The DNA of the CDR3 is TGTGCCAGCAGCCGACAAGGACAGATCTATGGCTACACCTTC.

There are many counts of this clonotype. The V and J genes are TRBV5-1 and TRBJ2-3; 16 bases are a match to TRBD2. CDR1 is SGHRS and CDR2 is YFSETQ in the germline V gene. Trimming removed 4 bases from V and 8 bases from J; junction bases left unmatched: 10. The CDR3 has 17 amino acids. CDR3 amino acids: CASSQGLAGGVLATQYF. The CDR3 DNA reads as TGCGCCAGCAGCCAGGGACTAGCGGGGGGGGTCCTCGCTACGCAGTATTTT.

This clonotype was recorded at least ten times. This rearrangement joins TRBV7-8 to TRBJ2-7; TRBD1 aligns across 9 bases. Trimming cost V 5 bases and J 4 bases; bases outside gene matches: 3. The CDR3 spans 13 residues. The germline V gene encodes CDR1 SGHVS and CDR2 FQNEAQ. The CDR3, as DNA: TGTGCCAGCAGCATAGGACAGGGGTACGAGCAGTACTTC. Translation gives CASSIGQGYEQYF.

This clonotype was seen a handful of times. The chain carries TRBV7-9 and TRBJ2-1; a possible D gene is TRBD2 (5 bases). Trimming took off 4 bases at V and 9 bases at J, with 10 bases between the two ends. CDR1 SEHNR and CDR2 FQNEAQ come from the germline V gene (reference sequence). The CDR3 loop spans 12 amino acids. The CDR3 nucleotides are TGTGCCAGCAGCTCCCAGGACTTTGAGCAGTTCTTC. This codes for CASSSQDFEQFF. Full variable domain (outside the CDR3, taken from reference TRBV7-9 and TRBJ2-1): DTGVSQNPRHKITKRGQNVTFRCDPISEHNRLYWYRQTLGQGPEFLTYFQNEAQLEKSRLLSDRFSAERPKGSFSTLEIQRTEQGDSAMYLCASSSQDFEQFFGPGTRLTVL.

This clonotype was seen at least ten times. This chain connects TRBV20-1 to TRBJ1-2, with D perhaps TRBD1 (6 bases). The germline V gene has CDR1 DFQATT and CDR2 SNEGSKA (reference sequence). This CDR3 has 14 amino acids. V dropped 0 bases and J dropped 2 bases, with 10 bases sitting between them. The CDR3 DNA follows: TGCAGTGCTAGAGATCGGGGGGCGAACTATGGCTACACCTTC. It specifies CSARDRGANYGYTF.

This clonotype was seen a handful of times. The chain couples TRBV29-1 to TRBJ2-3, with TRBD1 identical over 9 bases. Losses at the gene ends were 7 bases for V and 3 bases for J; bases not matched to a gene: 11. This CDR3 spans 15 amino acids. The germline V gene encodes CDR1 SQVTM and CDR2 ANQGSEA. The CDR3 DNA reads TGCAGCGGTGGGTTTGGACAGGGGATTACAGATACGCAGTATTTT. Translated: CSGGFGQGITDTQYF.

This clonotype was seen many times. The chain uses TRBV6-5 and TRBJ1-6; TRBD1 might be the D (6 bases). Looked up from germline, CDR1 is MNHEY and CDR2 is SVGAGI. This CDR3 is 13 amino acids long. V was clipped by 5 bases and J by 9 bases, with 11 bases between them. The CDR3 sequence is CASSTGYRSPLHF. The DNA for the CDR3 is TGTGCCAGCAGTACAGGGTATCGTTCACCCCTCCACTTT.

This clonotype was counted many times. The chain uses TRBV4-3 and TRBJ2-2, with TRBD1 identical over 7 bases. Germline CDR1 is LGHNA and CDR2 is YSLEER. This CDR3 comprises 14 residues. J was trimmed by 7 bases and V by 4 bases; bases with no gene match: 6. DNA of the CDR3: TGCGCCAGCAGCCCCACAGGGGTGCACGGGGAGCTGTTTTTT. This encodes CASSPTGVHGELFF.

This clonotype was counted ten times or more. This sequence joins TRBV11-2 and TRBJ2-3; the D gene is possibly TRBD2 (6 bases). The CDR3 is 15 residues long. The ends were cut back, 5 bases at V and 1 base at J, with 13 bases in the middle. The germline V gene encodes CDR1 SGHAT and CDR2 FQNNGV. The CDR3 DNA is TGTGCCAGCAGCCAATCCGGGACTCGCACAGATACGCAGTATTTT. Protein sequence: CASSQSGTRTDTQYF.

This clonotype was counted ten times or more. This rearrangement joins TRBV7-2 to TRBJ2-7, with D unresolved. In germline, CDR1 is SGHTA, CDR2 FQGNSA. CDR3 length: 13 amino acids. V was clipped by 5 bases and J by 3 bases, with 11 bases between them. DNA of the CDR3: TGTGCCAGCAGCCTATCAAACAGCTACGAGCAGTACTTC. It encodes CASSLSNSYEQYF.

This clonotype was observed at least ten times. This chain joins TRBV7-2 and TRBJ1-1, with D unresolved. CDR1 is SGHTA, CDR2 FQGNSA, per germline. Trimming left V 2 bases short and J 10 bases short, with 11 bases between. The CDR3 sequence is 12 residues long. This CDR3 reads CASSLYVAGAFF. In DNA, the CDR3 is TGTGCCAGCAGCTTATACGTTGCGGGAGCTTTCTTT.

This clonotype appeared many times. The chain combines TRBV11-2 with TRBJ1-6; TRBD1 agrees at 7 bases. Per germline, CDR1 SGHAT and CDR2 FQNNGV. The V and J ends lost 5 bases and 6 bases, in that order; junction bases with no gene match: 4. This CDR3 has 14 amino acids. CDR3 in amino acids: CASSLQGVNSPLHF. For the CDR3, the DNA is TGTGCCAGCAGCCTCCAGGGGGTTAATTCACCCCTCCACTTT.

This clonotype has at least ten counts. The chain is built from TRBV20-1 and TRBJ1-3, with TRBD1 matching over 8 bases. Germline CDR1 is DFQATT and CDR2 is SNEGSKA (reference sequence). The CDR3 sequence is 13 residues long. The trim removed 3 bases at V and 2 bases at J, leaving 0 bases unmatched. In DNA form, the CDR3 reads TGCAGTGCTAGGGACAGGGCTGGAAACACCATATATTTT. This translates into CSARDRAGNTIYF.

This sequence joins TRBV20-1 and TRBJ2-3; the match to TRBD2 covers 9 bases. The CDR3 consists of 15 residues. V trimming: 3 bases; J trimming: 6 bases; junction bases outside the gene matches: 10. Germline CDR1 is DFQATT and CDR2 is SNEGSKA (reference sequence). This CDR3 reads CSARKGAGGRDTQYF. The DNA of the CDR3 is TGCAGTGCTAGGAAGGGAGCGGGGGGCCGGGATACGCAGTATTTT.

This clonotype was picked up a small number of times. This rearrangement joins TRBV5-4 to TRBJ2-5; D may be TRBD1 or TRBD2 (6 bases each). The CDR3 spans 14 residues. The V gene lost 5 bases and the J gene lost 5 bases, with 16 bases spanning the gap. Germline lookup yields CDR1 SGHNT and CDR2 YYREEE (reference sequence). The CDR3 DNA reads as TGTGCCAGCAGTAGGTCCGGGGGCGCGGAGACCCAGTACTTC. This encodes CASSRSGGAETQYF.

The sample holds many counts of this clonotype. The V call is TRBV6-1, the J call TRBJ2-7, with D perhaps TRBD2 (6 bases). Germline-derived CDR1 and CDR2 are MNHNS and SASEGT. The CDR3 totals 13 residues. Trimming cost V 8 bases and J 4 bases, with 15 bases left between them. CDR3 protein: CASAAGPSYEQYF. CDR3 DNA: TGTGCCAGCGCGGCGGGACCCTCTTACGAGCAGTACTTC.

This clonotype was counted only a few times. V and J are TRBV10-3 and TRBJ1-1; the D gene is possibly TRBD1 (5 bases). Germline V lookup: CDR1 ENHRY, CDR2 SYGVKD. This CDR3 spans 13 amino acids. Trimming pared 3 bases from V and 11 bases from J, leaving 16 bases between. The DNA of the CDR3 is TGTGCCATCAGTGAATACGGGCTAGCAGGGGCTTTCTTT. It is translated as CAISEYGLAGAFF.

This clonotype was counted ten times or more. This chain connects TRBV4-2 to TRBJ1-2; TRBD1 matches at 8 bases. The trim removed 0 bases at V and 0 bases at J, leaving 3 bases unmatched. The CDR3 length is 16 residues. The germline V gene has CDR1 LGHNA and CDR2 YNFKEQ. This chain's CDR3 is CASSQELQGANYGYTF. The DNA of the CDR3 is TGTGCCAGCAGCCAAGAACTACAGGGGGCTAACTATGGCTACACCTTC.

The sample holds many counts of this clonotype. The chain recombines TRBV7-3 with TRBJ2-5; 12 bases align to TRBD2. Unmatched junction bases numbered 6, after V lost 5 bases and J lost 5 bases. Germline V CDR1 and CDR2: SGHTA, FQGTGA. The CDR3 extends over 15 amino acids. DNA of the CDR3: TGTGCCAGCAGCCCAAACGGACTAGCGGGGGAGACCCAGTACTTC. Residues: CASSPNGLAGETQYF.

At least ten counts were recorded for this clonotype. The chain couples TRBV20-1 to TRBJ2-3; the match to TRBD2 covers 7 bases. This CDR3 is 15 amino acids long. V trimming: 1 base; J trimming: 0 bases; junction bases outside the gene matches: 4. Germline CDR1 is DFQATT and CDR2 is SNEGSKA (reference sequence). CDR3 region: CSARVSSGSTDTQYF. The DNA for the CDR3 is TGCAGTGCTAGAGTTTCTAGCGGTAGCACAGATACGCAGTATTTT.

This clonotype was seen ten or more times. The rearrangement joins TRBV6-5 to TRBJ1-1; D gene uncertain. Germline loops: CDR1 MNHEY, CDR2 SVGAGI. The CDR3 extends over 13 amino acids. The germline V and J ends were trimmed by 0 bases and 7 bases, with 9 bases remaining between them. CDR3 sequence reads: CASSYSSGYEAFF. CDR3 nucleotide sequence: TGTGCCAGCAGTTACTCGTCCGGCTATGAAGCTTTCTTT.

Ten or more counts support this clonotype. V usage is TRBV7-2 and J usage is TRBJ1-2; the match to TRBD1 covers 9 bases. Per the germline V gene, CDR1 is SGHTA and CDR2 is FQGNSA. J was trimmed by 3 bases and V by 3 bases; bases with no gene match: 8. The CDR3 covers 16 residues. The CDR3 region has the DNA TGTGCCAGCAGCTTGGTACAGGGGGCAGGGGACTATGGCTACACCTTC. Translated: CASSLVQGAGDYGYTF.

This clonotype was recorded many times. The chain is built from TRBV14 and TRBJ2-7; D is uncertain. The CDR3 totals 14 residues. The ends were cut back, 2 bases at V and 0 bases at J, with 8 bases in the middle. The germline V gene encodes CDR1 SGHDN and CDR2 FVKESK. In nucleotides, the CDR3 is TGTGCCAGCAGCCAAATCGGGTTCTCCTACGAGCAGTACTTC. It codes for CASSQIGFSYEQYF.

Many counts were recorded for this clonotype. This chain connects TRBV5-1 to TRBJ2-3, with 7 bases aligning to TRBD1. V dropped 4 bases and J dropped 5; count of bases not matched to a gene: 4. CDR3 length: 13 amino acids. CDR1 and CDR2 from the germline V gene are SGHRS and YFSETQ. The CDR3 coding sequence is TGCGCCAGCAGCAGGGGGCAGGGAGATACGCAGTATTTT. Translation: CASSRGQGDTQYF.